This is a list of T cell receptor beta chains from one sample in a study of CD8 T cells in Susac syndrome. MiXCR was run by TCRdb on the immunoSEQ multiplex PCR reads, yielding one entry per CDR3 protein. The sample shows about 120,000 distinct CDR3 sequences, about nine tenths of them seen only once. Source material: CD4+ T cells from PBMCs. These receptors all stem from a human donor in good health. Each CDR3 is given with its conserved first and last residue. A D gene is named only where the DNA matches it firmly. Some rows mark clone size as missing; the rest say once, few, many or name a class of expanded clone.

j_gene,v_gene,d_gene,abundance,CDR3aa,CDR3nt
TRBJ1-1,TRBV29-1,-,-,CSVIKSTEAFF,TGCAGCGTTATTAAGAGTACTGAAGCTTTCTTT
TRBJ1-2,TRBV7-9,-,-,CASSLAQGPTNYGYTF,TGTGCCAGCAGCTTAGCACAGGGACCCACCAATTATGGCTACACCTTC
TRBJ2-7,TRBV3-1,-,-,CASSQEVALSVEQYF,TGTGCCAGCAGCCAAGAGGTAGCGCTCTCGGTCGAGCAGTACTTC
TRBJ2-3,TRBV9,TRBD2,-,CASSAKAGGSTDTQYF,TGTGCCAGCAGCGCAAAAGCGGGGGGGAGCACAGATACGCAGTATTTT
TRBJ2-3,TRBV7-2,-,-,CASSPGVSTDTQYF,TGTGCCAGCAGCCCTGGGGTTAGCACAGATACGCAGTATTTT
TRBJ1-1,TRBV3-1,-,-,CASSRRELNTEAFF,TGTGCCAGCAGCCGAAGGGAATTGAACACTGAAGCTTTCTTT
TRBJ2-7,TRBV6-2/TRBV6-3,-,once,CASSQAKREQYF,TGTGCCAGCAGTCAAGCGAAGCGCGAGCAGTACTTC
TRBJ2-6,TRBV5-4,TRBD1,-,CASSLVGQGSGANVLTF,TGTGCCAGCAGCTTGGTGGGACAGGGGTCTGGGGCCAACGTCCTGACTTTC
TRBJ2-2,TRBV7-2,TRBD2,-,CASSLRLAGGRNTGELFF,TGTGCCAGCAGTTTAAGACTAGCGGGGGGGCGAAACACCGGGGAGCTGTTTTTT
TRBJ2-1,TRBV29-1,TRBD1,-,CSVEDGRGTVINEQFF,TGCAGCGTTGAAGACGGCAGGGGGACGGTTATCAATGAGCAGTTCTTC
TRBJ1-2,TRBV19,-,-,CASSIGTVYGYTF,TGTGCCAGTAGTATCGGGACGGTCTATGGCTACACCTTC
TRBJ1-2,TRBV29-1,-,-,CSVGGGNGLSGYTF,TGCAGCGTTGGTGGAGGGAATGGCTTGAGCGGCTACACCTTC
TRBJ2-3,TRBV19,TRBD2,-,CASSPTSGAKDTQYF,TGTGCCAGTAGTCCAACTAGCGGGGCGAAAGATACGCAGTATTTT
TRBJ2-7,TRBV12-3/TRBV12-4,-,once,CASSFSPSEQYF,TGTGCCAGCAGTTTCTCCCCCTCCGAGCAGTACTTC
TRBJ1-1,TRBV30,TRBD1,once,CAWRGGLNTEAFF,TGTGCCTGGAGAGGGGGCCTGAACACTGAAGCTTTCTTT
TRBJ2-5,TRBV6-2/TRBV6-3,-,-,CASSLLDRFADVQYF,TGTGCCAGCAGTCTCCTCGACAGGTTCGCCGACGTCCAGTACTTC
TRBJ2-7,TRBV6-6,TRBD1,-,CASRTDRERSYEQYF,TGTGCCAGCCGTACCGACAGGGAGAGGTCCTACGAGCAGTACTTC
TRBJ2-2,TRBV19,-,-,CASSHRTVGTGELFF,TGTGCCAGTAGCCACAGGACAGTGGGCACCGGGGAGCTGTTTTTT
TRBJ2-1,TRBV29-1,-,-,CSVEGGVGQKYNEQFF,TGCAGCGTTGAAGGCGGGGTAGGGCAGAAGTACAATGAGCAGTTCTTC
TRBJ2-5,TRBV5-6,TRBD1,-,CASIRTGATQYF,TGTGCCAGCATCCGGACAGGGGCGACCCAGTACTTC
TRBJ2-7,TRBV20-1,TRBD1,few,CSAQAKAGTGGIYEQYF,TGCAGTGCTCAGGCCAAAGCCGGGACAGGGGGCATCTACGAGCAGTACTTC
TRBJ2-2,TRBV30,-,-,CAWSVRGTNTGELFF,TGTGCCTGGAGTGTACGCGGGACGAACACCGGGGAGCTGTTTTTT
TRBJ1-5,TRBV7-8,TRBD1,-,CASSLSRTTGSGNQPQHF,TGTGCCAGCAGCTTATCCCGTACGACAGGGAGCGGCAATCAGCCCCAGCATTTT
TRBJ2-7,TRBV4-1,TRBD2,few,CASSQEGGGTYEQYF,TGCGCCAGCAGCCAAGAAGGCGGGGGGACTTACGAGCAGTACTTC
TRBJ2-5,TRBV20-1,TRBD2,-,CSAHRLAVKETQYF,TGCAGTGCCCACCGGCTAGCGGTGAAAGAGACCCAGTACTTC
TRBJ2-5,TRBV6-2/TRBV6-3,-,-,CASSYTGLDKETQYF,TGTGCCAGCAGTTACACAGGGCTAGACAAAGAGACCCAGTACTTC
TRBJ1-5,TRBV19,TRBD1,once,CASGDRAGQPQHF,TGTGCCAGCGGTGACAGGGCCGGTCAGCCCCAGCATTTT
TRBJ1-2,TRBV5-4,-,-,CASSSLDGNYGYTF,TGTGCCAGCAGCTCCCTGGACGGAAACTATGGCTACACCTTC
TRBJ1-2,TRBV7-9,TRBD1,once,CASSLGQRGYTF,TGTGCCAGCAGCTTGGGACAGCGTGGCTACACCTTC
TRBJ2-2,TRBV12-3/TRBV12-4,TRBD1,-,CASSLDRGRPAGELFF,TGTGCCAGCAGTCTGGACAGGGGGCGACCAGCCGGGGAGCTGTTTTTT
TRBJ2-1,TRBV5-1,TRBD2,once,CASAAGLVLFF,TGCGCCAGCGCCGCCGGACTAGTTCTATTCTTC
TRBJ2-7,TRBV20-1,-,-,CSARLAPTYEQYF,TGCAGTGCTAGACTCGCTCCTACCTACGAGCAGTACTTC
TRBJ1-5,TRBV20-1,-,-,CSAEGGDVGNQPQHF,TGCAGTGCCGAGGGGGGGGATGTGGGCAATCAGCCCCAGCATTTT
TRBJ1-1,TRBV30,-,-,CAWSVKGFNTEAFF,TGTGCCTGGAGTGTAAAGGGGTTCAACACTGAAGCTTTCTTT
TRBJ1-2,TRBV27,-,-,CASSSLPAGPNYGYTF,TGTGCCAGCAGTTCCCTCCCGGCAGGCCCTAACTATGGCTACACCTTC
TRBJ1-4,TRBV2,-,few,CASSEFQDNEKLFF,TGTGCTAGCAGTGAGTTCCAGGATAATGAAAAACTGTTTTTT
TRBJ2-3,TRBV13,TRBD2,-,CASSPPTSGGRTDTQYF,TGTGCCAGCAGCCCCCCAACTAGCGGGGGGCGGACAGATACGCAGTATTTT
TRBJ2-7,TRBV7-9,TRBD2,-,CASSLRGLAGTSGEQYF,TGTGCCAGCAGCTTAAGGGGACTAGCGGGAACGTCGGGGGAGCAGTACTTC
TRBJ1-1,TRBV11-2,-,-,CASQGSRYSHTEAFF,TGTGCCAGCCAGGGATCTCGCTACTCCCACACTGAAGCTTTCTTT